One and the same sample provided the 14 T cell receptor beta chains below, sequenced in a study of cytomegalovirus exposure and HLA in healthy donors. The PCR had 60 Vbeta and 13 Jbeta primers. Some clones are missing from TCRdb's copy, which holds only in-frame ones; the method was immunoSEQ multiplex PCR. The table for this sample gives 50,000 to 70,000 clones. Sequences were obtained from PBMCs. These receptors all stem from a man aged 45-60 years in good health and CMV-seropositive.

The rearrangement joins TRBV5-6 to TRBJ1-2, with a weak D call TRBD1 (6 bases). V was shortened by 0 bases and J by 2 bases, with 11 bases between the two germline ends. The CDR3 covers 15 residues. CDR1 and CDR2 (germline): SGHDT, YYEEEE. Written as DNA, the CDR3 is TGTGCCAGCAGCTTGGATGAGGGGGTAAACTATGGCTACACCTTC. This encodes CASSLDEGVNYGYTF.

The chain has TRBV6-4 and TRBJ1-1, with TRBD1 matching over 9 bases. This CDR3 is 15 amino acids long. The junction had 5 bases not matched to a gene; V was cut back by 4 bases and J by 2 bases. CDR1 MRHNA and CDR2 SNTAGT come from the germline V gene. This CDR3 reads CASSGTGVSNTEAFF. The CDR3, as DNA: TGTGCCAGCAGTGGGACAGGGGTTAGCAACACTGAAGCTTTCTTT.

The chain combines TRBV18 with TRBJ1-5; 9 bases match TRBD1. Germline CDR1 KGHSH, CDR2 LQKENI. The CDR3 is 16 amino acids. V trimming: 2 bases; J trimming: 6 bases; junction bases outside the gene matches: 8. CDR3 nucleotides: TGTGCCAGCTCACCAGCTATTACAGGGGGCACTCAGCCCCAGCATTTT. Protein sequence: CASSPAITGGTQPQHF. The complete variable domain, with remaining parts taken from reference TRBV18 and TRBJ1-5, reads NAGVMQNPRHLVRRRGQEARLRCSPMKGHSHVYWYRQLPEEGLKFMVYLQKENIIDESGMPKERFSAEFPKEGPSILRIQQVVRGDSAAYFCASSPAITGGTQPQHFGDGTRLSIL.

V and J are TRBV30 and TRBJ1-1, with D tentatively TRBD1 (5 bases). The CDR3 runs 12 residues. Germline-derived CDR1 and CDR2 are GTSNPN and SVGIG (reference sequence). The V gene lost 1 base and the J gene lost 11 bases, with 14 bases spanning the gap. The CDR3 here is CAWSGASGGAFF. The CDR3 DNA sequence: TGTGCCTGGAGTGGGGCCTCCGGGGGGGCTTTCTTT. Complete variable domain (other parts from reference TRBV30 and TRBJ1-1): SQTIHQWPATLVQPVGSPLSLECTVEGTSNPNLYWYRQAAGRGLQLLFYSVGIGQISSEVPQNLSASRPQDRQFILSSKKLLLSDSGFYLCAWSGASGGAFFGQGTRLTVV.

The chain carries TRBV6-5 and TRBJ2-7; 15 positions match TRBD2. The length of the CDR3 is 15 residues. V lost 10 bases to trimming and J lost 4 bases; unmatched junction nucleotides: 8. Germline V lookup: CDR1 MNHEY, CDR2 SVGAGI. CDR3 nucleotides: TGTGCCACGACCGGACTAGCGGGAGGGATGTACGAGCAGTACTTC. Its protein is CATTGLAGGMYEQYF.

The V call is TRBV29-1, the J call TRBJ1-1, with 12 bases that match TRBD1. Losses at the gene ends were 3 bases for V and 13 bases for J; bases not matched to a gene: 9. CDR3 length: 13 amino acids. Germline assignment: CDR1 SQVTM and CDR2 ANQGSEA. CDR3 sequence (DNA): TGCAGCGTTGATGGGCCGGGACAGGGGGCTTATTTCTTT. As protein: CSVDGPGQGAYFF.

The chain is built from TRBV10-3 and TRBJ1-5; a possible D gene is TRBD1 (6 bases). Trimming took 3 bases from V and 5 from J, leaving 8 bases between them. In germline, CDR1 is ENHRY, CDR2 SYGVKD. This CDR3 spans 13 amino acids. The DNA for the CDR3 is TGTGCCATCAGTGAACAGGGTCATCAGCCCCAGCATTTT. Translating it yields CAISEQGHQPQHF.

The chain recombines TRBV7-9 with TRBJ1-2, with TRBD1 as a possible D gene (6 bases). CDR1 is SEHNR, CDR2 FQNEAQ, per germline (reference sequence). With 8 bases removed from V and 8 bases from J, the gap between germline ends came to 15 bases. CDR3 length: 12 residues. The CDR3 protein is CASAITGHGYTF. As DNA, the CDR3 is TGTGCCAGCGCAATAACAGGGCACGGCTACACCTTC.

The chain is built from TRBV10-3 and TRBJ2-3; 11 nucleotides agree with TRBD2. V dropped 0 bases and J dropped 5; count of bases not matched to a gene: 10. The germline V gene has CDR1 ENHRY and CDR2 SYGVKD. The CDR3 spans 18 residues. CDR3 amino acids: CAISESGSGRALGDTQYF. For the CDR3, the DNA is TGTGCCATCAGTGAGTCAGGTAGCGGGAGGGCCCTCGGAGATACGCAGTATTTT.

The chain uses TRBV5-1 and TRBJ1-2, with 9 bases identical to TRBD1. Germline lookup yields CDR1 SGHRS and CDR2 YFSETQ. The CDR3 extends over 16 amino acids. Unmatched junction bases numbered 16, after V lost 0 bases and J lost 13 bases. The CDR3 DNA is TGCGCCAGCAGCTTGGGAGGACAGGGGCCTAAGGCCCTCGTCACCTTC. Encoded protein: CASSLGGQGPKALVTF.

The chain joins TRBV9 to TRBJ2-2; 11 bases map to TRBD2. V shed 0 bases, J shed 5 bases, and the junction held 3 bases outside the gene matches. The CDR3 has 16 amino acids. The germline CDR1 and CDR2 sequences are SGDLS and YYNGEE. CDR3 DNA: TGTGCCAGCAGCGTAGTGTCTAGCGGGAGGACCGGGGAGCTGTTTTTT. Translating it yields CASSVVSSGRTGELFF. The variable domain in full, with the rest retrieved from reference TRBV9 and TRBJ2-2, is DSGVTQTPKHLITATGQRVTLRCSPRSGDLSVYWYQQSLDQGLQFLIQYYNGEERAKGNILERFSAQQFPDLHSELNLSSLELGDSALYFCASSVVSSGRTGELFFGEGSRLTVL.

The chain recombines TRBV5-4 with TRBJ1-1; 8 bases are a match to TRBD1. The V and J ends lost 4 bases and 3 bases, in that order; junction bases with no gene match: 8. This CDR3 spans 15 amino acids. From germline, CDR1 is SGHNT and CDR2 YYREEE (reference sequence). CDR3 DNA: TGTGCCAGCAGCCTCCGGGACAGGTGGGACACTGAAGCTTTCTTT. Translating it yields CASSLRDRWDTEAFF.

The rearrangement uses TRBV19 and TRBJ1-5, with D possibly being TRBD1 (5 bases). The V and J ends lost 2 bases and 9 bases respectively, with 17 bases between them. This CDR3 has 15 residues. The germline V gene encodes CDR1 LNHDA and CDR2 SQIVND (reference sequence). CDR3 DNA sequence: TGTGCCAGTAGTATAAGAGGTCAGGGTATTTGGCCCCAGCATTTT. Translating it yields CASSIRGQGIWPQHF.

This rearrangement joins TRBV5-1 to TRBJ2-1; D might be TRBD2 (7 bases). CDR1 and CDR2 (germline): SGHRS, YFSETQ. The CDR3 is 13 amino acids. The V and J ends lost 0 bases and 10 bases respectively, with 11 bases between them. CDR3 residues: CASSLDSGGEQFF. The DNA for the CDR3 is TGCGCCAGCAGCTTGGACTCGGGGGGCGAGCAGTTCTTC.